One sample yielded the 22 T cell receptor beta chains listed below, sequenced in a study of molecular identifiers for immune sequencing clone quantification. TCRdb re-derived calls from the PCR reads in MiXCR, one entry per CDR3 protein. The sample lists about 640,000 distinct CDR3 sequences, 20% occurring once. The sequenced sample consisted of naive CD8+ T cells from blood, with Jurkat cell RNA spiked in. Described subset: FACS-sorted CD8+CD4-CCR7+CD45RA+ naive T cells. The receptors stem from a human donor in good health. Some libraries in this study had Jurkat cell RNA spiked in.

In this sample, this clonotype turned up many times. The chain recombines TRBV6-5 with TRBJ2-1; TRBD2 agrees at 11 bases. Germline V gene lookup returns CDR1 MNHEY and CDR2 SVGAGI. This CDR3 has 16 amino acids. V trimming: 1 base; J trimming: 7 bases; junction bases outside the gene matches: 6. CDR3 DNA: TGTGCCAGCAGTTACTTTAGCGGGGGGGCTAGGAATGAGCAGTTCTTC. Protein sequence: CASSYFSGGARNEQFF.

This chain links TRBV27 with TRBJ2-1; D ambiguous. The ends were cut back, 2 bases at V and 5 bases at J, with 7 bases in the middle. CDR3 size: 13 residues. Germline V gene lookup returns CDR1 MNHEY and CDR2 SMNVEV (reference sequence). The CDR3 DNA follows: TGTGCCAGCAGTTTAGGCAGAAACAATGAGCAGTTCTTC. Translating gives CASSLGRNNEQFF.

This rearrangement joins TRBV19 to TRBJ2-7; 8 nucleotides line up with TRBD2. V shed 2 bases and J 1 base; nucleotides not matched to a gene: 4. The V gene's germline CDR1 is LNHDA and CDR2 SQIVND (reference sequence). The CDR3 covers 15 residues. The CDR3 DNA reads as TGTGCCAGTAGTATATCCAGCGGGAGATCCTACGAGCAGTACTTC. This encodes CASSISSGRSYEQYF.

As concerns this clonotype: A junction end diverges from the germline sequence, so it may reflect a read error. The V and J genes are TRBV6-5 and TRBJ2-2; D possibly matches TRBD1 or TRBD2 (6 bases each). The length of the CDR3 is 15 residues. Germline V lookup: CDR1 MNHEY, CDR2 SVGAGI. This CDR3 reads CASSYSGGHTGEPFF. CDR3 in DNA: TGTGCCAGCAGTTACTCTGGGGGGCACACCGGGGAGCCGTTTTTT.

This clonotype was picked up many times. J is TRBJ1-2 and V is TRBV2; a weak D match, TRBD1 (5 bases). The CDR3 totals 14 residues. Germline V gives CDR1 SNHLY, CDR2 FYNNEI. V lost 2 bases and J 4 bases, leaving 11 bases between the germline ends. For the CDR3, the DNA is TGTGCCAGCAGTGAACGGCAGGGACCCTATGGCTACACCTTC. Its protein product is CASSERQGPYGYTF.

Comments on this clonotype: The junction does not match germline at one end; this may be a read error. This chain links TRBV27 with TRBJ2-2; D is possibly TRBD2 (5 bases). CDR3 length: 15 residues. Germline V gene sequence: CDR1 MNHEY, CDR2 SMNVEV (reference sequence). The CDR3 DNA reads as TGTGCCAGCAGTGGCCGGACTTATAACACCGGGGAGCTGGTTTTT. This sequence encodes CASSGRTYNTGELVF.

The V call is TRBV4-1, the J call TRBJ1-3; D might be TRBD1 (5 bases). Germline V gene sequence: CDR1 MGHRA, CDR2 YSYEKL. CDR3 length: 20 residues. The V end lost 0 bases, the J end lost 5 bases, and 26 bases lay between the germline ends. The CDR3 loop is CASSQDLRIDRLVSRNTIYF. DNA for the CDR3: TGCGCCAGCAGCCAAGATCTCCGGATTGACAGACTGGTTTCTAGAAACACCATATATTTT.

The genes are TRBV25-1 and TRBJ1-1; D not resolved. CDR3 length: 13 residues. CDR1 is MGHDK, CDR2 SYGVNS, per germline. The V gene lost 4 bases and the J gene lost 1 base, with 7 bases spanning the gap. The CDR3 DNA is TGTGCCAGCAGTGCCAACGAGAACACTGAAGCTTTCTTT. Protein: CASSANENTEAFF.

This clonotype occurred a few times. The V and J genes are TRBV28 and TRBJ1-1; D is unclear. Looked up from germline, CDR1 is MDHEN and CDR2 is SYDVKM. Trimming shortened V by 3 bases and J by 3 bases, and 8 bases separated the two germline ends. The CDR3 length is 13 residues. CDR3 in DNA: TGTGCCAGCAGTTTCAGGTGGGACACTGAAGCTTTCTTT. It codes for CASSFRWDTEAFF.

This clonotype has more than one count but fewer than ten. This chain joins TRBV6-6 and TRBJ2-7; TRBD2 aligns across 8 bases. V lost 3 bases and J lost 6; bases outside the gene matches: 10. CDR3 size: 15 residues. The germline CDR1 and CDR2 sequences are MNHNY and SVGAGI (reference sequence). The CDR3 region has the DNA TGTGCCAGCAGTTATACGAAGCGGGAGACCTCCGAGCAGTACTTC. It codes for CASSYTKRETSEQYF.

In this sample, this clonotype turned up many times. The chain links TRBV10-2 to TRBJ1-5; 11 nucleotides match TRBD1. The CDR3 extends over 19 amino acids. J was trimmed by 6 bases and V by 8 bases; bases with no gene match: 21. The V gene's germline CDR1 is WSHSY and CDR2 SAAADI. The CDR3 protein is CASWGGGGQGARLVQPQHF. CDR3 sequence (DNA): TGCGCCAGCTGGGGGGGGGGCGGACAGGGGGCAAGGCTAGTTCAGCCCCAGCATTTT.

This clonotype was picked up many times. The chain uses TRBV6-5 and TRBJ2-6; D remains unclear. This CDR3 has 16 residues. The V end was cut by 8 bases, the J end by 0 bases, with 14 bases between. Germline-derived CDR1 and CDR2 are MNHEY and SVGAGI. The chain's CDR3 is CASGLGSNSGANVLTF. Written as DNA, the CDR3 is TGTGCCAGCGGATTGGGGTCAAACTCTGGGGCCAACGTCCTGACTTTC.

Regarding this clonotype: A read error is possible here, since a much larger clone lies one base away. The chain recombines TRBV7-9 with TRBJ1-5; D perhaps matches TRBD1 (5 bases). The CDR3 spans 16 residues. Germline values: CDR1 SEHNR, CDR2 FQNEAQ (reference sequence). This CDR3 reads CASSFQGLGGNQLQHF. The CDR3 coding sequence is TGTGCCAGCAGCTTCCAGGGACTCGGTGGCAATCAGCTCCAGCATTTT.

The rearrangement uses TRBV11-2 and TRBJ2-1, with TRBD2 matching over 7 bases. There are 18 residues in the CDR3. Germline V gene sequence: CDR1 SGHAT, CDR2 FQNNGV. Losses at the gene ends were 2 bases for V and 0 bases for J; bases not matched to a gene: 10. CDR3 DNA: TGTGCCAGCAGCTTACACTCAGCGGGGTACAGCTCCTACAATGAGCAGTTCTTC. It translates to CASSLHSAGYSSYNEQFF.

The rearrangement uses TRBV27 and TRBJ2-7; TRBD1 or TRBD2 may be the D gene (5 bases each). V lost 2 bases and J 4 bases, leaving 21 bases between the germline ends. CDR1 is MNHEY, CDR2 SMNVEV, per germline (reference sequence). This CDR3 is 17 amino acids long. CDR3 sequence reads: CASSLGDPRAGLYEQYF. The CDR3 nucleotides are TGTGCCAGCAGTTTAGGGGACCCGAGAGCCGGGCTGTACGAGCAGTACTTC.

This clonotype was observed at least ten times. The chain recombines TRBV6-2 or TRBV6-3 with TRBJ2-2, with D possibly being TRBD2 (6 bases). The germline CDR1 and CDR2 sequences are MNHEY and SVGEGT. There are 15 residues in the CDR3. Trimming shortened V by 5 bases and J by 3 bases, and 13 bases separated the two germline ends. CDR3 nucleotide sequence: TGTGCCAGCAGTCCGCAAGGAGGGGACACCGGGGAGCTGTTTTTT. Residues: CASSPQGGDTGELFF.

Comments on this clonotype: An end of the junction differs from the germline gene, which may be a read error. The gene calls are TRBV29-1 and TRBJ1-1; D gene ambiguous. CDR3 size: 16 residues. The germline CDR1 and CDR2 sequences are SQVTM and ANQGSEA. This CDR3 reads CSVGLLGEKLNTEAFF. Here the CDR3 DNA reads TGCAGCGTGGGCCTCCTTGGGGAGAAACTGAACACTGAAGCCTTCTTT.

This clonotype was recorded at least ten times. As DNA, the CDR3 is TGCGCCAGCAGCCAAGATCACGGGACCCCTCCGGCAGATACGCAGTATTTT. It translates to CASSQDHGTPPADTQYF. The chain combines TRBV4-1 with TRBJ2-3; D possibly uses TRBD1 or TRBD2 (5 bases each). The V gene lost 0 bases and the J gene lost 4 bases, with 17 bases spanning the gap. The CDR3 is 17 amino acids. Germline assignment: CDR1 MGHRA and CDR2 YSYEKL.

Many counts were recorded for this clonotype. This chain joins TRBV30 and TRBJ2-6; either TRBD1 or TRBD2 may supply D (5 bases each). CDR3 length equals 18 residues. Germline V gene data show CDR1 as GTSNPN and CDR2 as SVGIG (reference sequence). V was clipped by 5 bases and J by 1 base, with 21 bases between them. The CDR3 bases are TGTGCCTGGGAATACCGGGACGGACACTTTTCTGGGGCCAACGTCCTGACTTTC. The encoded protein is CAWEYRDGHFSGANVLTF.

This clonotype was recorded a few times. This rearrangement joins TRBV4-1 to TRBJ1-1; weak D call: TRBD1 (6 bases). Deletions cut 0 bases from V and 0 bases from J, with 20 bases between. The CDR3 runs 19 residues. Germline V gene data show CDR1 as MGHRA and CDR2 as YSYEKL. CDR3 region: CASSQESPFGGGLNTEAFF. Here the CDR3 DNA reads TGCGCCAGCAGCCAAGAGTCACCTTTTGGGGGGGGCCTGAACACTGAAGCTTTCTTT.

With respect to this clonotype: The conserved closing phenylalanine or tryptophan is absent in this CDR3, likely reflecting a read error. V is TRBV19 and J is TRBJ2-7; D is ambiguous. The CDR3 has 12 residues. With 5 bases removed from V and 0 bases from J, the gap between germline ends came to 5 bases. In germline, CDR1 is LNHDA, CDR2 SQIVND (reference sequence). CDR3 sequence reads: CASSPPSYEQYY. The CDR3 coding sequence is TGTGCCAGTAGTCCTCCCTCCTACGAGCAGTACTAC.

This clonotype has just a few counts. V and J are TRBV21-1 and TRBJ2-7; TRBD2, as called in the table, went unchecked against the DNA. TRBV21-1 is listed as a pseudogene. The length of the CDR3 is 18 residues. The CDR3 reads CASSKGPGLAGETYEQYF. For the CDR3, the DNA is TGTGCCAGCAGCAAAGGGCCCGGACTAGCGGGCGAAACCTACGAGCAGTACTTC.